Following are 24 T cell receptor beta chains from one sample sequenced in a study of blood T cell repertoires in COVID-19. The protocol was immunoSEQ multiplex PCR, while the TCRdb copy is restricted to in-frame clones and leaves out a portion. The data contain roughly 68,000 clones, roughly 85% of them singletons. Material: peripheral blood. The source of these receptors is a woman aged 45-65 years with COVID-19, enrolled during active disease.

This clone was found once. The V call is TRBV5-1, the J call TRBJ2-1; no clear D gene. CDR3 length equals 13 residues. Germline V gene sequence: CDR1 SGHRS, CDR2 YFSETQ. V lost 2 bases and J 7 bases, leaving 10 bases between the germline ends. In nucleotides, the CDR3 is TGCGCCAGCAGCTTCCGAGTTGAGAATGAGCAGTTCTTC. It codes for CASSFRVENEQFF.

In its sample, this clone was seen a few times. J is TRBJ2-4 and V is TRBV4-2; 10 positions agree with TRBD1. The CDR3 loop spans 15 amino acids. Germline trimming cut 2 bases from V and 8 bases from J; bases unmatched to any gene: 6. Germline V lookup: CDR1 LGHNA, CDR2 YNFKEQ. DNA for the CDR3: TGTGCCAGCAGCCAACCCCGGACAGGGGGTGACATTCAGTACTTC. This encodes CASSQPRTGGDIQYF.

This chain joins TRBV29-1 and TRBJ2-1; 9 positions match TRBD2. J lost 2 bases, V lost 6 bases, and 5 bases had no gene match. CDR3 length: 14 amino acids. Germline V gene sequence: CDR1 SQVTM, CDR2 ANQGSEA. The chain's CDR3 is CSVPTSGTYNEQFF. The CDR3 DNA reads TGCAGCGTCCCGACTAGCGGAACCTACAATGAGCAGTTCTTC.

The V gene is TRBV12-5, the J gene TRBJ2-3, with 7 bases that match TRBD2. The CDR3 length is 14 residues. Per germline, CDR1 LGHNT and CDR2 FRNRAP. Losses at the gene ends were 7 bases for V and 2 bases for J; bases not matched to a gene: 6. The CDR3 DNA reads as TGTGCTAGTGCTCACGGGAGGATCACAGATACGCAGTATTTT. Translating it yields CASAHGRITDTQYF.

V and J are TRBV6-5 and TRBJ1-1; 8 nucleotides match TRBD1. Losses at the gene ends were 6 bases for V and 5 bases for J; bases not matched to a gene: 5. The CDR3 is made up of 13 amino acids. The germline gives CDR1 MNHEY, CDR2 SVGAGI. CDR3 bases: TGTGCCAGCAGGGACAGGGCTTTTACTGAAGCTTTCTTT. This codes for CASRDRAFTEAFF.

CDR3 amino acids: CASSEWGGRVNGELFF. The CDR3 nucleotides are TGTGCCAGCAGTGAATGGGGCGGGAGAGTTAATGGGGAGCTGTTTTTT. The V and J genes are TRBV25-1 and TRBJ2-2; 7 bases map to TRBD2. Per the germline V gene, CDR1 is MGHDK and CDR2 is SYGVNS. This CDR3 has 16 residues. V shed 1 base and J 8 bases; nucleotides not matched to a gene: 10.

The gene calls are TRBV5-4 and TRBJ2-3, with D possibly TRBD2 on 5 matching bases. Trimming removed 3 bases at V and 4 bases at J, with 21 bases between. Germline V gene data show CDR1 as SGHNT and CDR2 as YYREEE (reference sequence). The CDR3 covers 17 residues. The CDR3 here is CASSSSQAGPWADTQYF. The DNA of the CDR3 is TGTGCCAGCAGCTCTTCTCAGGCGGGCCCCTGGGCAGATACGCAGTATTTT. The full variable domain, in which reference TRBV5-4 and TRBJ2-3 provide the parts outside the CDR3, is ETGVTQSPTHLIKTRGQQVTLRCSSQSGHNTVSWYQQALGQGPQFIFQYYREEENGRGNFPPRFSGLQFPNYSSELNVNALELDDSALYLCASSSSQAGPWADTQYFGPGTRLTVL.

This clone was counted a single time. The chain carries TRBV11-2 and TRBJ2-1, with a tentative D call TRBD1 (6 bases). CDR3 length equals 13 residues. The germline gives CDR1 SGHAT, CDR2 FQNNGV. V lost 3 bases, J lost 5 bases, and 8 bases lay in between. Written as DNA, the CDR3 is TGTGCCAGCAGCTTTACAGGGAACAATGAGCAGTTCTTC. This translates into CASSFTGNNEQFF.

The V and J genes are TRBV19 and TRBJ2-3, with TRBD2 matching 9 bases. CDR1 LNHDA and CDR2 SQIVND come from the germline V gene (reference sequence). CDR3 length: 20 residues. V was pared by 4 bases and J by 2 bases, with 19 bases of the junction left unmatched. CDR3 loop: CASSKTLRGSGSSVTDTQYF. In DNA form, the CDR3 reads TGTGCCAGTAGTAAAACCTTGAGGGGTAGCGGGAGTTCGGTCACAGATACGCAGTATTTT.

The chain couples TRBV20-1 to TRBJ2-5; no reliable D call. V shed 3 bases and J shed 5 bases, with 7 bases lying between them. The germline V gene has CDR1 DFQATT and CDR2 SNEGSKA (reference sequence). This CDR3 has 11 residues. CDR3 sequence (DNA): TGCAGTGCTAGTCTCGGGGAGACCCAGTACTTC. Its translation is CSASLGETQYF.

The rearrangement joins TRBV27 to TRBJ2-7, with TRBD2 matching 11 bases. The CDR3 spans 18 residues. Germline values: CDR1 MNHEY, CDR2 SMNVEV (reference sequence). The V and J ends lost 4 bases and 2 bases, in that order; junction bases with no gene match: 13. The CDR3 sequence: CASSSLLGGLAETYEQYF. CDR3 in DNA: TGTGCCAGCAGTTCCCTCCTTGGGGGACTAGCGGAAACCTACGAGCAGTACTTC.

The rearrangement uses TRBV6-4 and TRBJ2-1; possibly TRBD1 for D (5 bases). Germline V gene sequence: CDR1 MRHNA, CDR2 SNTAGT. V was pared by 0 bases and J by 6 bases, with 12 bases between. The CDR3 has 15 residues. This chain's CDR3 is CASSDSWGTGNEQFF. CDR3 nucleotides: TGTGCCAGCAGTGACTCTTGGGGCACCGGCAATGAGCAGTTCTTC.

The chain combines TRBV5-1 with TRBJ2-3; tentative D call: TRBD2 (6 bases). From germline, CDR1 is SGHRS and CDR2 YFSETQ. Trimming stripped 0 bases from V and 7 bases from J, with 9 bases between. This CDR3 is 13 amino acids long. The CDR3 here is CASSLGLVNTQYF. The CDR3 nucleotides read TGCGCCAGCAGCTTGGGACTAGTGAATACGCAGTATTTT.

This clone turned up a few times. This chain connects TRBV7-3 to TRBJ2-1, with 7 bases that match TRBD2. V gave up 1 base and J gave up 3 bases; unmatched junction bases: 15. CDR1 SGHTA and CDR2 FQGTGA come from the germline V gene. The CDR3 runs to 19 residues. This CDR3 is CASSLIPLSLAADYNEQFF. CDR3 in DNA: TGTGCCAGCAGCTTAATACCTTTGTCTCTAGCGGCTGACTACAATGAGCAGTTCTTC.

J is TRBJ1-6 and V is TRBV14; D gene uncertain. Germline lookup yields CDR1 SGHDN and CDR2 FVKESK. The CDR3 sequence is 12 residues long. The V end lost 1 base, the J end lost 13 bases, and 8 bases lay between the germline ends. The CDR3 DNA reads TGTGCCAGCAGCCAAGGGGCACAGCCCCTCCACTTT. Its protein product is CASSQGAQPLHF.

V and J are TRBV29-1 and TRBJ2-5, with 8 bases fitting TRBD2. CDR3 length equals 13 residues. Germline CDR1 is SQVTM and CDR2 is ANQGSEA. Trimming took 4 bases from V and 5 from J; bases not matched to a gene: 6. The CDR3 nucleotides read TGCAGCGTTGGGGCCGGGAGGGGGGAGACCCAGTACTTC. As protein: CSVGAGRGETQYF.

CDR3 sequence reads: CASSESHAGGASNEQFF. The CDR3 coding sequence is TGTGCCAGCAGTGAATCCCACGCGGGAGGCGCCTCTAATGAGCAGTTCTTC. The V call is TRBV6-1, the J call TRBJ2-1; 8 bases are a match to TRBD2. Germline loops: CDR1 MNHNS, CDR2 SASEGT. The CDR3 covers 17 residues. The V and J ends lost 2 bases and 7 bases, in that order; junction bases with no gene match: 13.

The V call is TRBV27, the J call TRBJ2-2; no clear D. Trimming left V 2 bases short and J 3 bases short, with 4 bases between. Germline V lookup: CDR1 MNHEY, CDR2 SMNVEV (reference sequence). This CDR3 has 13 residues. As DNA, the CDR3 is TGTGCCAGCAGTTTAACTTACACCGGGGAGCTGTTTTTT. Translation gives CASSLTYTGELFF.

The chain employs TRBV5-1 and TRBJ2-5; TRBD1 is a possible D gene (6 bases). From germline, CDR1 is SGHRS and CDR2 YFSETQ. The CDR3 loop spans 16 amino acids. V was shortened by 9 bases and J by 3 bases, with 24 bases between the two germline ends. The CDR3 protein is CAILGWQGKVEETQYF. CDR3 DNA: TGCGCCATCTTGGGTTGGCAGGGGAAGGTAGAAGAGACCCAGTACTTC.

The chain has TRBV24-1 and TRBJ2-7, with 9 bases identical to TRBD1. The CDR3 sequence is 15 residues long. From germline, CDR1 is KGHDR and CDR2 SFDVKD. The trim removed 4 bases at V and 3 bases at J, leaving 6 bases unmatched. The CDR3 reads CATSDPGQGSYEQYF. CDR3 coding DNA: TGTGCCACCAGTGACCCGGGACAGGGAAGCTACGAGCAGTACTTC.

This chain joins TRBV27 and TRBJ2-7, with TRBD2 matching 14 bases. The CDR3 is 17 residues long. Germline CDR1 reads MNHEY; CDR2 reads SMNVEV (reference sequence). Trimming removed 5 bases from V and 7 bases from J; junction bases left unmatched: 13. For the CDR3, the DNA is TGTGCCAGCAGTCCCGGGACTAGCGGGAGCCGGGGTCGGGAGCAGTACTTC. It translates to CASSPGTSGSRGREQYF.

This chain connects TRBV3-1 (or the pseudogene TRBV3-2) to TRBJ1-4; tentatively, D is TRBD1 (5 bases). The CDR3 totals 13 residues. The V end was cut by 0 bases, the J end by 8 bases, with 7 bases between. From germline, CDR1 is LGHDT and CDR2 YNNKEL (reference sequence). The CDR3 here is CASSQEYREKLFF. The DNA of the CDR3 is TGTGCCAGCAGCCAAGAATACAGGGAAAAACTGTTTTTT.

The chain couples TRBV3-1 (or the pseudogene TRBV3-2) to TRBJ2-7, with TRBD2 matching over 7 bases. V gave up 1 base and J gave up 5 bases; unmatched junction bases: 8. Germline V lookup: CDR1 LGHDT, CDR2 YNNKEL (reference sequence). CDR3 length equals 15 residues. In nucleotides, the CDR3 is TGTGCCAGCAGCCAAGGGGGGAGGGCCTTCCACGAGCAGTACTTC. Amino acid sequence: CASSQGGRAFHEQYF.

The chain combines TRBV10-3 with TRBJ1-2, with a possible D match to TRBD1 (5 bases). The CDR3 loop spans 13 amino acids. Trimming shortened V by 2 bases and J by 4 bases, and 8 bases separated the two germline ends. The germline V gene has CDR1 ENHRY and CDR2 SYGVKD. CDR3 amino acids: CAISERGSYGYTF. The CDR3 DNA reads TGTGCCATCAGTGAGCGGGGGAGCTATGGCTACACCTTC.